Listed below are T cell receptor beta chains from one sample, sequenced in a study of blood T cell repertoires in COVID-19. The repertoire was sequenced with immunoSEQ multiplex PCR; TCRdb's copy has only in-frame clones and lacks some. This sample carries a few hundred thousand clones, under 90% of them seen once, and the ten largest clones take roughly 4%. The sequencing input was PBMCs or T cells enriched from blood (not recorded which). These receptors were taken from a man younger than 45 with acute COVID-19. CDR3s include the opening cysteine and the closing phenylalanine or tryptophan. A D gene is named only where the DNA matches it firmly. The size of a clone is reported for some rows only, either as once, few or many, or as a class for expanded clones.

>TRBD2|TRBJ2-3|TRBV9|NA
CASSVDAGGADTQYF
TGTGCCAGCAGCGTAGATGCGGGAGGAGCAGATACGCAGTATTTT
>NA|TRBJ2-5|TRBV12-3/TRBV12-4|NA
CASSFSQETQYF
TGTGCCAGCAGTTTCTCCCAAGAGACCCAGTACTTC
>TRBD1|TRBJ1-2|TRBV29-1|NA
CSVKTGDKHGYTF
TGCAGCGTTAAGACAGGGGATAAGCATGGCTACACCTTC
>NA|TRBJ1-6|TRBV2|NA
CASSDRGAPNNSPLHF
TGTGCCAGCAGTGACCGGGGGGCTCCGAATAATTCACCCCTCCACTTT
>NA|TRBJ1-5|TRBV19|NA
CASRAGGLQPQHF
TGTGCCAGTAGGGCGGGGGGTTTGCAGCCCCAGCATTTT
>NA|TRBJ2-3|TRBV6-2/TRBV6-3|NA
CASSYSSISSTDTQYF
TGTGCCAGCAGTTACTCGAGCATTTCTAGCACAGATACGCAGTATTTT
>NA|TRBJ2-1|TRBV9|NA
CASSVLGGEQFF
TGTGCCAGCAGCGTATTAGGGGGTGAGCAGTTCTTC
>TRBD2|TRBJ2-1|TRBV11-2|NA
CASSAGTSTDNEQFF
TGTGCCAGCAGCGCCGGGACTAGCACTGACAATGAGCAGTTCTTC
>TRBD2|TRBJ2-2|TRBV11-3|NA
CASSSDLLAGETGELFF
TGTGCCAGCAGCTCCGACCTACTAGCGGGAGAAACCGGGGAGCTGTTTTTT
>TRBD2|TRBJ2-1|TRBV4-1|NA
CASSQDLGGSRYEQFF
TGCGCCAGCAGCCAAGATCTTGGCGGGAGTAGGTATGAGCAGTTCTTC
>NA|TRBJ1-1|TRBV11-3|NA
CASTFTDTEAFF
TGTGCCAGCACCTTTACGGACACTGAAGCTTTCTTT
>NA|TRBJ2-1|TRBV29-1|NA
CSVGRGSSYNEQFF
TGCAGCGTTGGGCGGGGAAGCTCCTACAATGAGCAGTTCTTC
>NA|TRBJ2-1|TRBV21-1|many
CASSTNPGQAGTSGHEQFF
TGTGCCAGCAGCACCAACCCCGGACAGGCGGGGACTAGCGGGCATGAGCAGTTCTTC
>TRBD2|TRBJ2-2|TRBV19|NA
CASTTSGSANTGELFF
TGTGCCAGTACAACTAGCGGGAGTGCTAACACCGGGGAGCTGTTTTTT
>TRBD1|TRBJ1-2|TRBV6-2/TRBV6-3|NA
CASSRSGTGFGYTF
TGTGCCAGCAGTCGCTCCGGGACAGGCTTCGGCTACACCTTC
>TRBD1|TRBJ2-1|TRBV7-3|NA
CASSPGAGQGPEQFF
TGTGCCAGCAGCCCAGGGGCGGGACAGGGTCCCGAGCAGTTCTTC
>NA|TRBJ1-6|TRBV27|NA
CASSPIGEGAYNSPLHF
TGTGCCAGCAGTCCGATCGGGGAGGGAGCCTATAATTCACCCCTCCACTTT
>NA|TRBJ1-1|TRBV4-1|NA
CASSLRDPDTEAFF
TGCGCCAGCAGCCTCCGGGATCCGGACACTGAAGCTTTCTTT
>NA|TRBJ2-2|TRBV5-1|NA
CASSDTGELFF
TGCGCCAGCAGCGATACAGGGGAGCTGTTTTTT
>NA|TRBJ1-1|TRBV12-3/TRBV12-4|NA
CASSLKGMPEAFF
TGTGCCAGCAGTTTGAAGGGGATGCCTGAAGCTTTCTTT
>NA|TRBJ2-2|TRBV5-4|once
CASSPEGHHTGELFF
TGTGCCAGCAGCCCCGAGGGTCACCACACCGGGGAGCTGTTTTTT
>NA|TRBJ1-6|TRBV4-3|NA
CASSQRIHLQVHF
TGCGCCAGCAGCCAAAGAATACATCTCCAGGTCCACTTT
>NA|TRBJ1-1|TRBV29-1|NA
CSVGRENTEAFF
TGCAGCGTGGGGCGGGAGAACACTGAAGCTTTCTTT
>NA|TRBJ1-2|TRBV27|NA
CASSTRPAQGIHYGYTF
TGTGCCAGCAGTACCCGCCCCGCCCAGGGTATCCACTATGGCTACACCTTC
>TRBD1|TRBJ1-2|TRBV27|NA
CASSTGGRDGYTF
TGTGCCAGCAGTACAGGGGGCAGAGATGGCTACACCTTC
>NA|TRBJ2-5|TRBV18|NA
CASSPLLRGPQETQYF
TGTGCCAGCTCACCTCTGCTCAGGGGCCCCCAAGAGACCCAGTACTTC
>TRBD1|TRBJ1-5|TRBV5-1|NA
CASSLGQGHQPQHF
TGCGCCAGCAGCTTGGGACAGGGGCATCAGCCCCAGCATTTT
>NA|TRBJ1-2|TRBV5-8|NA
CASSLGRTVISYGYTF
TGTGCCAGCAGCTTAGGCCGGACAGTTATCAGCTATGGCTACACCTTC
>NA|TRBJ1-4|TRBV6-2/TRBV6-3|NA
CASSRLATNEKLFF
TGTGCCAGCAGCCGACTAGCAACTAATGAAAAACTGTTTTTT
>NA|TRBJ1-2|TRBV3-1/TRBV3-2|NA
CASSQDRGGTYGYTF
TGTGCCAGCAGCCAAGACCGTGGAGGGACCTATGGCTACACCTTC
>NA|TRBJ1-2|TRBV12-3/TRBV12-4|few
CASSFGQGGGYTF
TGTGCCAGCAGTTTTGGTCAGGGAGGTGGCTACACCTTC
>TRBD2|TRBJ2-1|TRBV6-5|NA
CASTRGAGGSDEQFF
TGTGCCAGCACCCGGGGCGCGGGGGGGAGTGATGAGCAGTTCTTC
>NA|TRBJ1-3|TRBV7-9|NA
CASGLTPDRFSGNTIYF
TGTGCCAGCGGCCTAACCCCAGACAGGTTCTCTGGAAACACCATATATTTT
>NA|TRBJ1-3|TRBV3-1/TRBV3-2|NA
CASSQVIPGNTIYF
TGTGCCAGCAGCCAAGTTATCCCTGGAAACACCATATATTTT
>NA|TRBJ1-1|TRBV20-1|NA
CSAPRGTEAFF
TGCAGTGCCCCGAGAGGGACTGAAGCTTTCTTT
>NA|TRBJ2-3|TRBV14|once
CASSQDRGRYTDTQYF
TGTGCCAGCAGCCAAGACAGAGGCCGATACACAGATACGCAGTATTTT
>TRBD1|TRBJ1-1|TRBV19|NA
CASRWGGQGSATEAFF
TGTGCCAGCCGATGGGGAGGACAGGGAAGTGCCACTGAAGCTTTCTTT
>TRBD1|TRBJ1-6|TRBV7-3|NA
CASSQTGNNSPLHF
TGTGCCAGCAGCCAGACAGGGAACAATTCACCCCTCCACTTT
>TRBD1|TRBJ1-2|TRBV11-2|NA
CASSLAGGRQGPQGYTF
TGTGCCAGCAGCTTAGCTGGGGGCCGACAGGGGCCCCAGGGCTACACCTTC
>TRBD1|TRBJ1-2|TRBV27|NA
CASKTGDYGYTF
TGTGCCAGCAAAACAGGGGACTATGGCTACACCTTC
>NA|TRBJ2-2|TRBV6-4|NA
CASSDADSGELFF
TGTGCCAGCAGTGATGCAGACAGCGGGGAGCTGTTTTTT
>TRBD2|TRBJ2-3|TRBV11-1|NA
CASSFRLAGATDTQYF
TGTGCCAGCAGCTTCCGACTAGCGGGGGCAACAGATACGCAGTATTTT
>TRBD2|TRBJ2-1|TRBV4-1|NA
CASSQDAAAGGYNEQFF
TGCGCCAGCAGCCAAGACGCGGCAGCGGGAGGGTACAATGAGCAGTTCTTC
>NA|TRBJ2-1|TRBV2|NA
CASRVVGKEQFF
TGTGCCAGCAGGGTAGTTGGTAAGGAGCAGTTCTTC
>NA|TRBJ1-4|TRBV5-1|NA
CASSLFGGANEKLFF
TGCGCCAGCAGCTTGTTCGGCGGGGCTAATGAAAAACTGTTTTTT